Following are 20 T cell receptor beta chains from one sample sequenced in a study of blood T cell repertoires in COVID-19. Here immunoSEQ multiplex PCR was the method, and the copy in TCRdb shows in-frame clones only, minus some. The sample holds 300,000 or so clones; 80% to 95% are singletons and the top ten take approximately 2.1%. The specimen was peripheral blood. These receptor sequences come from a woman aged 25 to 39 with COVID-19, enrolled during active disease.

This clone was seen a single time. The chain's CDR3 is CASSPGSGNQPQHF. CDR3 DNA: TGTGCCAGCAGCCCGGGGTCGGGCAATCAGCCCCAGCATTTT. This rearrangement joins TRBV7-9 to TRBJ1-5, with D unresolved. The germline V gene has CDR1 SEHNR and CDR2 FQNEAQ (reference sequence). Trimming pared 5 bases from V and 2 bases from J, leaving 10 bases between. The CDR3 is 14 amino acids.

The V gene is TRBV30, the J gene TRBJ1-2; maybe TRBD1 (5 bases). Trimming took 3 bases from V and 4 from J, leaving 9 bases between them. From germline, CDR1 is GTSNPN and CDR2 SVGIG (reference sequence). The CDR3 contains 12 residues. The CDR3 sequence is CAWRGGTYGYTF. The DNA of the CDR3 is TGTGCCTGGAGGGGGGGGACCTATGGCTACACCTTC.

The rearrangement uses TRBV7-6 and TRBJ2-3; D may be TRBD2 (6 bases). CDR1 and CDR2 (germline): SGHVS, FNYEAQ. The V and J ends lost 2 bases and 3 bases respectively, with 15 bases between them. The CDR3 consists of 16 residues. This chain's CDR3 is CASSLRTDYRTDTQYF. CDR3 DNA sequence: TGTGCCAGCAGCTTACGTACGGACTACCGTACAGATACGCAGTATTTT.

The chain employs TRBV27 and TRBJ1-2; 7 bases are a match to TRBD1. The CDR3 length is 13 residues. The trim removed 5 bases at V and 6 bases at J, leaving 6 bases unmatched. Germline values: CDR1 MNHEY, CDR2 SMNVEV (reference sequence). The CDR3 spells CASSPTGVDGYTF. In nucleotides, the CDR3 is TGTGCCAGCAGTCCAACAGGGGTAGATGGCTACACCTTC.

The chain recombines TRBV27 with TRBJ2-1, with 9 bases matching TRBD2. J gave up 7 bases and V 5 bases, and 12 bases lay outside the gene matches. The CDR3 has 16 amino acids. The V gene's germline CDR1 is MNHEY and CDR2 SMNVEV (reference sequence). CDR3 nucleotide sequence: TGTGCCAGCAGTCCCCGGATAGCGGGAGCTTGGAATGAGCAGTTCTTC. Its protein product is CASSPRIAGAWNEQFF.

The chain employs TRBV24-1 and TRBJ1-2, with 7 bases that match TRBD1. The CDR3 length is 12 residues. Germline CDR1 and CDR2: KGHDR and SFDVKD. V lost 8 bases to trimming and J lost 6 bases; unmatched junction nucleotides: 5. Written as DNA, the CDR3 is TGTGCCACCAAGGGGGCTATGGATGGCTACACCTTC. It encodes CATKGAMDGYTF.

A word on this clone: The same CDR3 arises from other DNA sequences in this sample as well. The chain couples TRBV11-2 to TRBJ2-7, with 7 bases lining up with TRBD2. This CDR3 comprises 14 residues. The V gene's germline CDR1 is SGHAT and CDR2 FQNNGV. The trim removed 0 bases at V and 1 base at J, leaving 0 bases unmatched. CDR3 residues: CASSLEAGSYEQYF. The CDR3 coding sequence is TGTGCCAGCAGCTTAGAAGCGGGATCCTACGAGCAGTACTTC. Full variable domain (remainder filled in from reference TRBV11-2 and TRBJ2-7): EAGVAQSPRYKIIEKRQSVAFWCNPISGHATLYWYQQILGQGPKLLIQFQNNGVVDDSQLPKDRFSAERLKGVDSTLKIQPAKLEDSAVYLCASSLEAGSYEQYFGPGTRLTVT.

The chain combines TRBV24-1 with TRBJ2-1; D is unresolved. The CDR3 contains 11 residues. Trimming shortened V by 2 bases and J by 7 bases, and 2 bases separated the two germline ends. CDR1 is KGHDR and CDR2 is SFDVKD in the germline V gene. CDR3 nucleotide sequence: TGTGCCACCAGTGATTCAAATGAGCAGTTCTTC. Its translation is CATSDSNEQFF.

The V gene is TRBV18, the J gene TRBJ2-1; 9 nucleotides agree with TRBD1. The junction had 9 bases not matched to a gene; V was cut back by 5 bases and J by 7 bases. The CDR3 loop spans 15 amino acids. Germline-derived CDR1 and CDR2 are KGHSH and LQKENI. The CDR3 reads CASSGNPQGANEQFF. The CDR3 DNA reads TGTGCCAGCTCAGGCAACCCACAGGGGGCAAATGAGCAGTTCTTC.

The chain links TRBV30 to TRBJ1-5, with 11 bases identical to TRBD1. The CDR3 is 19 residues long. Germline V gene data show CDR1 as GTSNPN and CDR2 as SVGIG (reference sequence). The trim removed 3 bases at V and 4 bases at J, leaving 17 bases unmatched. The DNA of the CDR3 is TGTGCCTGGAGGTCGGGACTGCTCTCGGACAGGGGGCCTAATCAGCCCCAGCATTTT. Translating gives CAWRSGLLSDRGPNQPQHF.

The rearrangement joins TRBV5-1 to TRBJ2-1; 13 nucleotides align to TRBD2. The V gene end was trimmed by 4 bases and the J gene end by 1 base; junction bases not matched to a gene: 20. The CDR3 loop spans 22 amino acids. Germline V gene lookup returns CDR1 SGHRS and CDR2 YFSETQ. CDR3 coding DNA: TGCGCCAGCAGCGTCGGACTAGCGGGAGCGGTAGTGGGTTTCGGTTCCTACAATGAGCAGTTCTTC. It translates to CASSVGLAGAVVGFGSYNEQFF.

The gene calls are TRBV5-4 and TRBJ1-2; 9 nucleotides agree with TRBD1. The CDR3 length is 15 residues. Per germline, CDR1 SGHNT and CDR2 YYREEE (reference sequence). V dropped 3 bases and J dropped 4; count of bases not matched to a gene: 7. Written as DNA, the CDR3 is TGTGCCAGCAGCTGGGGACAGGGCGGAGGCTATGGCTACACCTTC. Its translation is CASSWGQGGGYGYTF.

V and J are TRBV3-1 (or the pseudogene TRBV3-2) and TRBJ2-1; possibly TRBD2 for D (5 bases). Trimming pared 4 bases from V and 4 bases from J, leaving 17 bases between. Germline V CDR1 and CDR2: LGHDT, YNNKEL (reference sequence). The CDR3 covers 16 residues. CDR3 amino acids: CASSPGLSLGYNEQFF. CDR3 DNA sequence: TGTGCCAGCAGCCCAGGACTTTCCCTCGGGTACAATGAGCAGTTCTTC.

J is TRBJ1-1 and V is TRBV5-8, with 8 bases fitting TRBD1. After removal of 4 bases from V and 1 base from J, the junction contained 9 bases not matched to a gene. The CDR3 runs to 16 residues. Germline CDR1 reads SGHTS; CDR2 reads YDEGEE. The CDR3 reads CASSQLPGGGNTEAFF. CDR3 nucleotides: TGTGCCAGCAGCCAGCTACCAGGGGGCGGGAACACTGAAGCTTTCTTT. Combining the CDR3 with reference TRBV5-8 and TRBJ1-1 gives the whole variable domain EAGVTQSPTHLIKTRGQQATLRCSPISGHTSVYWYQQALGLGLQFLLWYDEGEERNRGNFPPRFSGRQFPNYSSELNVNALELEDSALYLCASSQLPGGGNTEAFFGQGTRLTVV.

J is TRBJ1-4 and V is TRBV15; D is undetermined. This CDR3 contains 14 residues. Germline V lookup: CDR1 LNHNV, CDR2 YYDKDF (reference sequence). The V end was cut by 0 bases, the J end by 4 bases, with 6 bases between. This chain's CDR3 is CATSRDLVNEKLFF. As DNA, the CDR3 is TGTGCCACCAGCAGAGATCTCGTTAATGAAAAACTGTTTTTT. The variable domain in full, completed from reference TRBV15 and TRBJ1-4, reads DAMVIQNPRYQVTQFGKPVTLSCSQTLNHNVMYWYQQKSSQAPKLLFHYYDKDFNNEADTPDNFQSRRPNTSFCFLDIRSPGLGDTAMYLCATSRDLVNEKLFFGSGTQLSVL.

The J gene is TRBJ2-2, the V gene TRBV5-1; TRBD2 aligns across 12 bases. CDR1 and CDR2 (germline): SGHRS, YFSETQ. V was clipped by 0 bases and J by 6 bases; unmatched bases: 6. The CDR3 totals 17 residues. In DNA form, the CDR3 reads TGCGCCAGCAGCTTGGCTCCCCTAGCGGGAGGGGCCGGGGAGCTGTTTTTT. Encoded protein: CASSLAPLAGGAGELFF.

This clone is a singleton in its sample. The chain is built from TRBV7-2 and TRBJ1-3; 7 nucleotides line up with TRBD1. The CDR3 is made up of 15 amino acids. Germline lookup yields CDR1 SGHTA and CDR2 FQGNSA. The junction had 2 bases not matched to a gene; V was cut back by 1 base and J by 2 bases. The CDR3 DNA is TGTGCCAGCAGCTTAGGGCAGGGGGCTGGAAACACCATATATTTT. This sequence encodes CASSLGQGAGNTIYF.

The chain couples TRBV6-1 to TRBJ1-1, with D possibly matching TRBD1 (5 bases). Between the trimmed V and J ends, which lost 2 bases and 5 bases, there was a span of 12 bases. The CDR3 consists of 14 residues. Germline CDR1 is MNHNS and CDR2 is SASEGT. The CDR3 here is CASSENRKATEAFF. DNA of the CDR3: TGTGCCAGCAGTGAAAACAGGAAGGCAACTGAAGCTTTCTTT.

This sequence joins TRBV11-2 and TRBJ1-2; 12 bases match TRBD1. Germline V gene data show CDR1 as SGHAT and CDR2 as FQNNGV. Trimming removed 1 base from V and 1 base from J; junction bases left unmatched: 4. There are 17 residues in the CDR3. Here the CDR3 reads CASSLVGQGAYNYGYTF. The CDR3 nucleotides are TGTGCCAGCAGCTTAGTGGGACAGGGGGCGTATAACTATGGCTACACCTTC.

V and J are TRBV5-1 and TRBJ1-5; 7 nucleotides match TRBD1. Germline CDR1 SGHRS, CDR2 YFSETQ. The CDR3 is 13 amino acids. The V gene end was trimmed by 5 bases and the J gene end by 4 bases; junction bases not matched to a gene: 3. The CDR3 spells CASSWDRNQPQHF. The DNA of the CDR3 is TGCGCCAGCAGTTGGGACAGAAATCAGCCCCAGCATTTT.